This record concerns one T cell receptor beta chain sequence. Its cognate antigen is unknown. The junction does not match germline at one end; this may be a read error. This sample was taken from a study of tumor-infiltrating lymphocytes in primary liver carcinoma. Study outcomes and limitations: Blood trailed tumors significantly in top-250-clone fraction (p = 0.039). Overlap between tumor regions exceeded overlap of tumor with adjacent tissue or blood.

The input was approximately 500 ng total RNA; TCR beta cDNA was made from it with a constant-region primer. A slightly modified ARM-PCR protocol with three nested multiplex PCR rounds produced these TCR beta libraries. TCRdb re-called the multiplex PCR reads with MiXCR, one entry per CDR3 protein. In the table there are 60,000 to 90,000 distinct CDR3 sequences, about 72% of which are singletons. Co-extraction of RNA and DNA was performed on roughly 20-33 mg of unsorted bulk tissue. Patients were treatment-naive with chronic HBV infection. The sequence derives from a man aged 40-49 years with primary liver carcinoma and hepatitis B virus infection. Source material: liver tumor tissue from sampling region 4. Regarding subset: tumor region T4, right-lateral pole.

The CDR3 region is CASSIDPPGQGSYEQCF. The CDR3, as DNA: TGTGCCAGCAGCATCGATCCGCCGGGACAGGGAAGCTATGAGCAGTGCTTC. The chain employs TRBV11-2 and TRBJ2-7, with 9 bases aligning to TRBD1. Germline V CDR1 and CDR2: SGHAT, FQNNGV. This CDR3 has 17 amino acids.